The 5 T cell receptor beta chains reported below all come from one sample, sequenced in a study of technical replicates of blood from several donors. TCRdb's table, derived via immunoSEQ multiplex PCR, lists solely in-frame clones and lacks some. The data show approximately 100,000 clones, with 90% to 96% seen just once and over 0.2% held by the top ten. The material sequenced was T cells isolated from PBMCs. Receptors were obtained from a human donor in good health.

J is TRBJ1-1 and V is TRBV6-5; D perhaps matches TRBD1 (6 bases). The CDR3 has 14 residues. The germline V gene has CDR1 MNHEY and CDR2 SVGAGI. V gave up 6 bases and J gave up 1 base, with 12 bases separating them. CDR3 region: CASSRTGKNTEAFF. The CDR3 DNA is TGTGCCAGCAGCCGAACAGGGAAGAACACTGAAGCTTTCTTT.

This chain joins TRBV27 and TRBJ2-5, with 9 bases identical to TRBD1. CDR1 and CDR2 (germline): MNHEY, SMNVEV (reference sequence). This CDR3 is built from 15 residues. With 5 bases clipped from V and 5 bases from J, the junction kept 9 bases outside the gene matches. CDR3 loop: CASSRGTGLAETQYF. DNA of the CDR3: TGTGCCAGCAGTCGGGGGACAGGGCTTGCGGAGACCCAGTACTTC.

Here the CDR3 reads CASSQVLHGTGFLGEQYF. The CDR3 DNA reads TGCGCCAGCAGCCAAGTTCTACACGGGACAGGTTTTTTGGGCGAGCAGTACTTC. This chain joins TRBV4-1 and TRBJ2-7; TRBD1 matches at 8 bases. Germline V CDR1 and CDR2: MGHRA, YSYEKL. V dropped 1 base and J dropped 6; count of bases not matched to a gene: 17. The CDR3 runs to 18 residues.

The rearrangement uses TRBV5-6 and TRBJ1-1, with 7 nucleotides matching TRBD1. The CDR3 is made up of 19 amino acids. The germline gives CDR1 SGHDT, CDR2 YYEEEE. V lost 0 bases to trimming and J lost 0 bases; unmatched junction nucleotides: 14. Here the CDR3 DNA reads TGTGCCAGCAGCTTGGGACAGGGTTCATTCCCCCGCTTGAACACTGAAGCTTTCTTT. Its translation: CASSLGQGSFPRLNTEAFF.

The rearrangement joins TRBV30 to TRBJ1-5; D might be TRBD1 (6 bases). Germline V gene sequence: CDR1 GTSNPN, CDR2 SVGIG (reference sequence). The length of the CDR3 is 13 residues. The ends were cut back, 7 bases at V and 2 bases at J, with 12 bases in the middle. The CDR3 region has the DNA TGTGCCTCCTCGGACAGCGGCAATCAGCCCCAGCATTTT. It specifies CASSDSGNQPQHF.